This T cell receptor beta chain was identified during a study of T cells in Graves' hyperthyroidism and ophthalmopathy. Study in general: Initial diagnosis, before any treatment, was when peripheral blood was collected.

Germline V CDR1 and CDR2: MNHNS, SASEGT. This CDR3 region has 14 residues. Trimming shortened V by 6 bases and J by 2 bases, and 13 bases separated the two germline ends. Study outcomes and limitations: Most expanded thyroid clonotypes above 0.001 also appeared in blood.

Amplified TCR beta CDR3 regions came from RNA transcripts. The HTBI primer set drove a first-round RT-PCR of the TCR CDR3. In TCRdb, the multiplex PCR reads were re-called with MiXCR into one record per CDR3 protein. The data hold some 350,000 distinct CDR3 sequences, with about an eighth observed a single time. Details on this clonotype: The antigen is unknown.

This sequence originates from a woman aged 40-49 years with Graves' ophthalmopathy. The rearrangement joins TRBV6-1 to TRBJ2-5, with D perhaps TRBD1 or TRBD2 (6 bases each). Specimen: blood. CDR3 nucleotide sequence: TGTGCCAGCAGACCCTGGGGGGCGCAAGAGACCCAGTACTTC. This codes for CASRPWGAQETQYF.